Shown below are 18 T cell receptor beta chains from a single sample sequenced in a study of T cell clusters in autoimmune cytopenias. Roughly 38,000 genome equivalents of blood DNA were amplified for TRB. TRB rearrangements were amplified by touch-down multiplex PCR with mixed TRB-A/B primers. TCRdb reprocessed the multiplex PCR reads and stores each CDR3 protein as one record, lacking DNA. The sample has over 6,000 distinct CDR3 sequences, and its top ten clones hold 25% to 40%. This sample also appeared in a second study, on T cell repertoires in aging, cancer and after chemotherapy.

The sample taken for sequencing was peripheral blood. All receptors derive from a human donor with an autoimmune cytopenia or autoimmune hepatitis (not recorded which).

Judged by frequency, this clonotype is medium-sized (0.01 to 0.1%). The chain couples TRBV11-2 to TRBJ2-1; no DNA is available, so the TRBD2 call from TCRdb remains unchecked. The CDR3 runs 15 residues. Germline V CDR1 and CDR2: SGHAT, FQNNGV. This CDR3 is CASSYGPGTYNEQFF.

This clonotype is identified as medium-sized from frequency. V is TRBV20-1 and J is TRBJ2-3; TCRdb picks TRBD2, but there is no DNA to check that call. Germline V lookup: CDR1 DFQATT, CDR2 SNEGSKA (reference sequence). The CDR3 spans 16 residues. The chain's CDR3 is CSARVGLAGVTDTQYF.

This chain's CDR3 is CASSIAIAQPQHF. J is TRBJ1-5 and V is TRBV19. CDR3 length: 13 residues. Per germline, CDR1 LNHDA and CDR2 SQIVND (reference sequence).

V usage is TRBV24-1 and J usage is TRBJ2-5; the D call of TRBD2 rests on TCRdb alone, since no DNA is present to check it. Germline CDR1 and CDR2: KGHDR and SFDVKD. The CDR3 is 12 residues long. The CDR3 here is CATSGRGETQYF.

This sequence joins TRBV20-1 and TRBJ2-1; with no DNA, the TCRdb D assignment of TRBD2 cannot be verified. The CDR3 totals 15 residues. Germline assignment: CDR1 DFQATT and CDR2 SNEGSKA (reference sequence). The CDR3 sequence is CSAPSTSGPYNEQFF.

The chain uses TRBV7-9 and TRBJ1-1; lacking DNA, the TRBD1 call made by TCRdb goes unchecked. Germline CDR1 is SEHNR and CDR2 is FQNEAQ (reference sequence). CDR3 length equals 16 residues. The CDR3 reads CASSLARAGMNTEAFF.

This clonotype shows up as medium-sized by frequency. The rearrangement links TRBV29-1 to TRBJ2-1; TCRdb indicates TRBD1, and absent DNA this call remains unverified. The CDR3 runs to 15 residues. CDR1 and CDR2 (germline): SQVTM, ANQGSEA. CDR3 sequence reads: CSVERPGPTYNEQFF.

The chain uses TRBV12-3 or TRBV12-4 and TRBJ2-3; TCRdb picks TRBD2, but there is no DNA to check that call. The CDR3 is 16 amino acids. CDR3 region: CASSLQRGGRVDTQYF.

The chain links TRBV4-1 to TRBJ1-1. The germline CDR1 and CDR2 sequences are MGHRA and YSYEKL. There are 17 residues in the CDR3. The chain's CDR3 is CASSQDQLFRGLSEAFF.

By frequency, this clonotype is medium-sized. The chain recombines TRBV7-6 with TRBJ1-6. This CDR3 contains 14 residues. Germline-derived CDR1 and CDR2 are SGHVS and FNYEAQ. The CDR3 region is CASSSFGENSPLHF.

The J gene is TRBJ1-1, the V gene TRBV12-3 or TRBV12-4; TCRdb picks TRBD1, but there is no DNA to check that call. The CDR3 loop spans 14 amino acids. The CDR3 is CASSSYRGSTEAFF.

This chain links TRBV11-2 with TRBJ2-1; TCRdb gives TRBD2 as the D gene, but with no DNA this cannot be confirmed. The length of the CDR3 is 13 residues. Germline loops: CDR1 SGHAT, CDR2 FQNNGV. CDR3 sequence: CASSSWTSGGQFF.

The J gene is TRBJ1-2, the V gene TRBV6-6. There are 14 residues in the CDR3. Germline V gene data show CDR1 as MNHNY and CDR2 as SVGAGI (reference sequence). The CDR3 here is CAGGTRGAGYGYTF.

This rearrangement joins TRBV4-2 to TRBJ2-3; TCRdb gives TRBD2 as the D gene, but with no DNA this cannot be confirmed. From germline, CDR1 is LGHNA and CDR2 YNFKEQ. The CDR3 length is 16 residues. The CDR3 loop is CASSPGTSGATDTQYF.

The chain couples TRBV5-4 to TRBJ2-1; lacking DNA, the TRBD2 call made by TCRdb goes unchecked. Germline-derived CDR1 and CDR2 are SGHNT and YYREEE (reference sequence). The CDR3 is 14 residues long. CDR3 sequence: CASSWGLFSNEQFF.

The chain combines TRBV19 with TRBJ2-3; checking the TCRdb D call of TRBD1 is not possible without DNA. Germline V gene sequence: CDR1 LNHDA, CDR2 SQIVND (reference sequence). The CDR3 spans 16 residues. CDR3 residues: CASSNLRGGLTDTQYF.

The V call is TRBV19, the J call TRBJ1-1; TCRdb's assignment of TRBD1 cannot be checked, as there is no DNA. Germline CDR1 is LNHDA and CDR2 is SQIVND (reference sequence). This CDR3 has 14 residues. This CDR3 reads CASSIPRVGTEAFF.

By frequency, this clonotype is medium-sized. The chain has TRBV29-1 and TRBJ2-2; TCRdb picks TRBD2, but there is no DNA to check that call. The CDR3 has 13 amino acids. Looked up from germline, CDR1 is SQVTM and CDR2 is ANQGSEA. This CDR3 is CSVGASITGELFF.